This T cell receptor beta chain was profiled in a study of cytomegalovirus exposure and HLA in healthy donors. With respect to this clone: Its antigen is not known.

Germline V gene data show CDR1 as MNHEY and CDR2 as SVGAGI. Losses at the gene ends were 4 bases for V and 2 bases for J; bases not matched to a gene: 6. The CDR3 spans 16 residues. The study's findings and limits: Owing to their indistinguishability, certain V segments, notably TRBV6-2 and TRBV6-3, were excluded. The authors considered a cluster of highly shared sequence variants likely to be a sequencing artifact.

PCR primers comprised 60 Vbeta and 13 Jbeta primers. Method: immunoSEQ multiplex PCR; TCRdb's copy keeps in-frame clones and lacks some. The sample shows 110,000 to 150,000 clones, approximately 71% of them seen only once. The sequence came from a man aged 35 to 55 in good health and CMV-seronegative. Sequencing used PBMCs. The rearrangement joins TRBV6-5 to TRBJ1-2, with TRBD1 identical over 11 bases. CDR3 sequence: CASSSWTGGSNYGYTF. The CDR3 DNA is TGTGCCAGCAGTTCCTGGACAGGGGGCAGCAACTATGGCTACACCTTC.